Below, 4 T cell receptor beta chains from the same sample are listed, as sequenced in a study of T cells in localized non-small cell lung cancer (dated by TCRdb to 2018 to 2020). Receptors were amplified or captured by the immunoSEQ multiplex PCR assay. The source is immuneACCESS, and TCRdb retained only in-frame sequences with V and J called. Part of the clones is not carried over; for the studies checked, unresolved V genes explain less than half of this, and the remainder is unexplained. The sample contains about 72,000 clones, approximately 84% of them found a single time. Approximately 1.2% of the sample lies in the top ten. Material: peripheral blood, obtained before any cancer treatment. The receptors were sampled from a female donor aged 60 or older with stage I lung adenocarcinoma.

The chain has TRBV2 and TRBJ1-5; D remains unclear. The germline CDR1 and CDR2 sequences are SNHLY and FYNNEI. Between the trimmed V and J ends, which lost 3 bases and 3 bases, there was a span of 12 bases. The CDR3 totals 15 residues. CDR3 sequence: CASSEKDGYNQPQHF. In nucleotides, the CDR3 is TGTGCCAGCAGTGAGAAAGACGGCTACAATCAGCCCCAGCATTTT.

The chain combines TRBV11-3 with TRBJ2-1; TRBD2 aligns across 11 bases. Germline CDR1 and CDR2: SGHNT and YENEEA. The V and J ends lost 5 bases and 2 bases, in that order; junction bases with no gene match: 2. CDR3 size: 15 residues. Here the CDR3 DNA reads TGTGCCAGCAGCCTTAGCGGGAGGGCCTACAATGAGCAGTTCTTC. Its protein is CASSLSGRAYNEQFF. Drawing the rest from reference TRBV11-3 and TRBJ2-1, the complete variable domain is EAGVVQSPRYKIIEKKQPVAFWCNPISGHNTLYWYLQNLGQGPELLIRYENEEAVDDSQLPKDRFSAERLKGVDSTLKIQPAELGDSAVYLCASSLSGRAYNEQFFGPGTRLTVL.

The J gene is TRBJ2-5, the V gene TRBV29-1; D is uncertain. Germline V gene sequence: CDR1 SQVTM, CDR2 ANQGSEA. Trimming removed 3 bases from V and 5 bases from J, with 13 bases in between. The length of the CDR3 is 13 residues. DNA of the CDR3: TGCAGCGTTGATGAGTTAGCAGGCGAGACCCAGTACTTC. As protein: CSVDELAGETQYF.

The chain links TRBV7-8 to TRBJ2-3; D tentatively fits TRBD1 or TRBD2 (5 bases each). The CDR3 totals 13 residues. V dropped 5 bases and J dropped 5 bases, with 11 bases sitting between them. In germline, CDR1 is SGHVS, CDR2 FQNEAQ. The CDR3 region is CASSPRGLDTQYF. CDR3 in DNA: TGTGCCAGCAGCCCGAGGGGCTTAGATACGCAGTATTTT.